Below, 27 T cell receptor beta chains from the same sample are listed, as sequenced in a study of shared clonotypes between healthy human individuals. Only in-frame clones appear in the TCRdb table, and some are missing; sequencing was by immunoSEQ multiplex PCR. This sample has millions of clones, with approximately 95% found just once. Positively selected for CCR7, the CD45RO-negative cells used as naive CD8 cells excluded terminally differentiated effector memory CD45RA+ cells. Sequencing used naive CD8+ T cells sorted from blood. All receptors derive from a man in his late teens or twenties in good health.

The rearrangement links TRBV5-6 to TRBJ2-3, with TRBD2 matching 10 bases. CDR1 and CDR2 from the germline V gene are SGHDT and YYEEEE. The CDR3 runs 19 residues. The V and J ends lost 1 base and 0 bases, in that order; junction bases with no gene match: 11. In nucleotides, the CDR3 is TGTGCCAGCAGCTTGTCTCTAGCGGGAGCGAAACTTAGCACAGATACGCAGTATTTT. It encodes CASSLSLAGAKLSTDTQYF.

Written as DNA, the CDR3 is TGTGCAAGTCGCCTTGGGACTAGCTCCCAAGAGACCCAGTACTTC. It translates to CASRLGTSSQETQYF. The chain uses TRBV12-2 and TRBJ2-5; the D segment call TRBD2 is taken from the table without a DNA check. TRBV12-2 is a pseudogene segment. The CDR3 covers 15 residues.

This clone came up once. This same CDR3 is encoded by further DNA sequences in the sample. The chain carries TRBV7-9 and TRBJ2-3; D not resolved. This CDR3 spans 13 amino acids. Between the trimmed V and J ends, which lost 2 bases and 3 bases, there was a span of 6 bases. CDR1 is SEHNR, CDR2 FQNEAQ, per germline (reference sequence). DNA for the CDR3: TGTGCCAGCAGCTTATTCTCAACAGATACGCAGTATTTT. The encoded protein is CASSLFSTDTQYF.

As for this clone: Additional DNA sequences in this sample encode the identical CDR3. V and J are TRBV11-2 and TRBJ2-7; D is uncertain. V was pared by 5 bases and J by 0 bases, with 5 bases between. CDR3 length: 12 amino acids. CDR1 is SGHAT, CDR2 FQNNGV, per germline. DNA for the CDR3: TGTGCCAGCAGCCCCACCTCCTACGAGCAGTACTTC. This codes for CASSPTSYEQYF. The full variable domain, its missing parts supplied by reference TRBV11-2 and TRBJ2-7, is EAGVAQSPRYKIIEKRQSVAFWCNPISGHATLYWYQQILGQGPKLLIQFQNNGVVDDSQLPKDRFSAERLKGVDSTLKIQPAKLEDSAVYLCASSPTSYEQYFGPGTRLTVT.

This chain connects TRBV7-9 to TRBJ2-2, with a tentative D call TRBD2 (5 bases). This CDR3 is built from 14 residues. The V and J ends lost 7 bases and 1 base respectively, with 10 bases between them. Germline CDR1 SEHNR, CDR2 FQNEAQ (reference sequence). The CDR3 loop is CASNLEGNTGELFF. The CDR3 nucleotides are TGTGCCAGCAACCTAGAGGGGAACACCGGGGAGCTGTTTTTT.

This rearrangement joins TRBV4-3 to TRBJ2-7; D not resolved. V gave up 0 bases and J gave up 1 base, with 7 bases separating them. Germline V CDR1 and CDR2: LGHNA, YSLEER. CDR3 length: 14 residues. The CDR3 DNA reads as TGCGCCAGCAGCCAAGATCAGTGGTCCTACGAGCAGTACTTC. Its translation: CASSQDQWSYEQYF.

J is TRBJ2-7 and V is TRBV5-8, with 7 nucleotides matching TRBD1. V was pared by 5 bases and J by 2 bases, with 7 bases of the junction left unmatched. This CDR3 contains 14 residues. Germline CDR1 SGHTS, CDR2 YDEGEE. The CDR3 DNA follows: TGTGCCAGCAGGTTACAGGGGCCACCCTACGAGCAGTACTTC. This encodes CASRLQGPPYEQYF. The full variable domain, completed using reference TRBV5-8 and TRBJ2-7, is EAGVTQSPTHLIKTRGQQATLRCSPISGHTSVYWYQQALGLGLQFLLWYDEGEERNRGNFPPRFSGRQFPNYSSELNVNALELEDSALYLCASRLQGPPYEQYFGPGTRLTVT.

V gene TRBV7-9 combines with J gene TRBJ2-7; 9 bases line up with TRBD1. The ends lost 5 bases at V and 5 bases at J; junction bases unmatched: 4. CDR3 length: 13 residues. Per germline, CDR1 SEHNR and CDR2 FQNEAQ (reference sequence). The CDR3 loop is CASSGQGNDEQYF. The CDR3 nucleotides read TGTGCCAGCAGCGGACAGGGGAACGACGAGCAGTACTTC.

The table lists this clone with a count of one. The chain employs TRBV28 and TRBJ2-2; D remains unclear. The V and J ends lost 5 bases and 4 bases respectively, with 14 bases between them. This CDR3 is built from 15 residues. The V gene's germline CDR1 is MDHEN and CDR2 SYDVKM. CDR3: CASSPLLQVTGELFF. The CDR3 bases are TGTGCCAGCAGTCCCCTATTGCAGGTCACCGGGGAGCTGTTTTTT.

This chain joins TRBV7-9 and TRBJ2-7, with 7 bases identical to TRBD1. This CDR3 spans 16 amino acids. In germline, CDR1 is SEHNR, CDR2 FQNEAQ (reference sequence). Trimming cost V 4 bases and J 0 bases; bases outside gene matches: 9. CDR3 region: CASSSDDRVSSYEQYF. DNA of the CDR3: TGTGCCAGCAGCTCCGATGACAGGGTGAGCTCCTACGAGCAGTACTTC. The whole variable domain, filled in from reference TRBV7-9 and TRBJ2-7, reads DTGVSQNPRHKITKRGQNVTFRCDPISEHNRLYWYRQTLGQGPEFLTYFQNEAQLEKSRLLSDRFSAERPKGSFSTLEIQRTEQGDSAMYLCASSSDDRVSSYEQYFGPGTRLTVT.

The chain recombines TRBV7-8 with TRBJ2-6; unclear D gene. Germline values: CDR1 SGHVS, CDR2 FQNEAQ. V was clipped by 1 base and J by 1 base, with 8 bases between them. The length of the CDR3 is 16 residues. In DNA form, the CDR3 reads TGTGCCAGCAGCTTAGATGAAGATTCTGGGGCCAACGTCCTGACTTTC. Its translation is CASSLDEDSGANVLTF.

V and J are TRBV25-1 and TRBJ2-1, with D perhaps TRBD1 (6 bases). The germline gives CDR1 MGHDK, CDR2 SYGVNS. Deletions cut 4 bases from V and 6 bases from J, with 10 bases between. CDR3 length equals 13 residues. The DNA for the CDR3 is TGTGCCAGCAGTGTGACAGGAATCAATGAGCAGTTCTTC. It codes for CASSVTGINEQFF.

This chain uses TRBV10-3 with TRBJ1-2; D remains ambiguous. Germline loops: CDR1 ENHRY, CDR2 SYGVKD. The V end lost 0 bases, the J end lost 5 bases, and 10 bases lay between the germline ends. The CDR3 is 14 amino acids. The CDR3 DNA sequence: TGTGCCATCAGTGAGTCAGTCTCAGGATATGGCTACACCTTC. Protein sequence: CAISESVSGYGYTF.

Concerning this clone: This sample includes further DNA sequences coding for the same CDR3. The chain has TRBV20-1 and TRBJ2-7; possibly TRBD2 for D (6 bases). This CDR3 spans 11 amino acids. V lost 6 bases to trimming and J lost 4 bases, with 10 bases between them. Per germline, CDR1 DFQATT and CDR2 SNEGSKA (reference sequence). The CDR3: CSAKEGYEQYF. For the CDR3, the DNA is TGCAGTGCCAAGGAGGGGTACGAGCAGTACTTC.

The chain's CDR3 is CASSLDTSYNEQFF. CDR3 in DNA: TGTGCCAGCAGCTTGGACACCTCCTACAATGAGCAGTTCTTC. The chain carries TRBV5-6 and TRBJ2-1; D is unresolved. CDR3 length equals 14 residues. V lost 0 bases to trimming and J lost 0 bases, with 4 bases between them. The V gene's germline CDR1 is SGHDT and CDR2 YYEEEE.

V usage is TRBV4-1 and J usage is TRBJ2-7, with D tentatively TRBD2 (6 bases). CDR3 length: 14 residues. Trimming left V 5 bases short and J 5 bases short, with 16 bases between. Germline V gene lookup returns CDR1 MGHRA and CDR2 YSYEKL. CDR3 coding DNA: TGCGCCAGCAGCTTGCGGAGGGGTCAAAACGAGCAGTACTTC. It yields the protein CASSLRRGQNEQYF.

CDR3 sequence (DNA): TGTGCCTGGAGTGAGGGTGCCGGATACAATGAGCAGTTCTTC. Translated, it gives CAWSEGAGYNEQFF. The V gene is TRBV30, the J gene TRBJ2-1, with D unclear. The CDR3 sequence is 14 residues long. V lost 1 base, J lost 4 bases, and 11 bases lay in between. CDR1 GTSNPN and CDR2 SVGIG come from the germline V gene (reference sequence).

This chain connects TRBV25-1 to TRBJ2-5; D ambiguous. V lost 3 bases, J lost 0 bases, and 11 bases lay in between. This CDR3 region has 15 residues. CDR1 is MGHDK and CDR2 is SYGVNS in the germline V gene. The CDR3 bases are TGTGCCAGCAGTGATAGGGCAGCATACCAAGAGACCCAGTACTTC. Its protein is CASSDRAAYQETQYF. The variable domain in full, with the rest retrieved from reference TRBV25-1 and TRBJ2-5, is EADIYQTPRYLVIGTGKKITLECSQTMGHDKMYWYQQDPGMELHLIHYSYGVNSTEKGDLSSESTVSRIRTEHFPLTLESARPSHTSQYLCASSDRAAYQETQYFGPGTRLLVL.

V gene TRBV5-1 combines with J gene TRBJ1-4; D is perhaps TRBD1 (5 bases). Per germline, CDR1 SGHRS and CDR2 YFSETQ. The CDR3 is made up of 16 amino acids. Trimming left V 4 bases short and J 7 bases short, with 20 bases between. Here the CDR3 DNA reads TGCGCCAGCAGCCAGGCGGGACGGACTGAGGTTGAAAAACTGTTTTTT. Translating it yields CASSQAGRTEVEKLFF.

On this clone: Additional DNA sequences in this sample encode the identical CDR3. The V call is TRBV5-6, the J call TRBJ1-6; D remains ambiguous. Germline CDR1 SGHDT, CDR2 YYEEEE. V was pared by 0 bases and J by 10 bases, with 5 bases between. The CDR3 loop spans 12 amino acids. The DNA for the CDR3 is TGTGCCAGCAGCTTGGGGGGATCACCCCTCCACTTT. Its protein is CASSLGGSPLHF.

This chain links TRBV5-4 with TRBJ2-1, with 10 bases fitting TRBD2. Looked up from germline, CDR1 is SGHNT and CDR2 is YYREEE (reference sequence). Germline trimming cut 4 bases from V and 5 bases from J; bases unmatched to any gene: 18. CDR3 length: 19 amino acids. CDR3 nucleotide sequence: TGTGCCAGCAGCCCTTATCCGAGTCTCCCAGCGGGGGGGCACAATGAGCAGTTCTTC. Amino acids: CASSPYPSLPAGGHNEQFF.

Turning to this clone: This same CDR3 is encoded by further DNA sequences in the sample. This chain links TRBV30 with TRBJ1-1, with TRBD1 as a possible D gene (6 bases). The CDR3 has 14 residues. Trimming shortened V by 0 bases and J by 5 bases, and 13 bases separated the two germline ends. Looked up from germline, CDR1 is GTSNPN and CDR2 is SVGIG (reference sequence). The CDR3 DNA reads TGTGCCTGGAGTGTACGGGGGGCGCGAACTGAAGCTTTCTTT. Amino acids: CAWSVRGARTEAFF. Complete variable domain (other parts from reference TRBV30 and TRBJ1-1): SQTIHQWPATLVQPVGSPLSLECTVEGTSNPNLYWYRQAAGRGLQLLFYSVGIGQISSEVPQNLSASRPQDRQFILSSKKLLLSDSGFYLCAWSVRGARTEAFFGQGTRLTVV.

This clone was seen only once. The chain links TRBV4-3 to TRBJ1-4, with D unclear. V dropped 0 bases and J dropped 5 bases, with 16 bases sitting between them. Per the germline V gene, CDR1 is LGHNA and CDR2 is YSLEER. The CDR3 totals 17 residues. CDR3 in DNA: TGCGCCAGCAGCCAAGATCCAGGCGACCTAGTCAATGAAAAACTGTTTTTT. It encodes CASSQDPGDLVNEKLFF.

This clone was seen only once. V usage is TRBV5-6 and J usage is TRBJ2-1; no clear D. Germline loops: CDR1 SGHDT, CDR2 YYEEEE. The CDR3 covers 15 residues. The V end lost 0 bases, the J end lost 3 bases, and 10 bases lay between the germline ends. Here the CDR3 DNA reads TGTGCCAGCAGCTTGGTGGGATGGCTCTACAATGAGCAGTTCTTC. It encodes CASSLVGWLYNEQFF.

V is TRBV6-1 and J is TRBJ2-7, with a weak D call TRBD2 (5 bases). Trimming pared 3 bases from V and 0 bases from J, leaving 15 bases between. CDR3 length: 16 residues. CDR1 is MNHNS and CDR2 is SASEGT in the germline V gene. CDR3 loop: CASSDGPAVNSYEQYF. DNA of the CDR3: TGTGCCAGCAGTGATGGGCCAGCGGTAAACTCCTACGAGCAGTACTTC.

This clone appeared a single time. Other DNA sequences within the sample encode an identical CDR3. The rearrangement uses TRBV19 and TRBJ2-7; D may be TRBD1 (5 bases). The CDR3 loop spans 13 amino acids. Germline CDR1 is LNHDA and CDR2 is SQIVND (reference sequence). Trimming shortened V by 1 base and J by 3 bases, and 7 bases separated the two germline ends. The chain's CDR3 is CASSIGGLYEQYF. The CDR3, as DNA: TGTGCCAGTAGTATAGGGGGCCTCTACGAGCAGTACTTC.

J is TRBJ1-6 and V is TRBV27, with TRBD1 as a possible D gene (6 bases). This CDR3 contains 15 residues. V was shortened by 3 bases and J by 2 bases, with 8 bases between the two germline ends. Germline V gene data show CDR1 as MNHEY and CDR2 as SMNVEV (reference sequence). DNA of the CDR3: TGTGCCAGCAGTTTCAGGGGACCCTATAATTCACCCCTCCACTTT. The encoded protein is CASSFRGPYNSPLHF.